This TCR beta chain was captured in a study of blood T cell repertoires in COVID-19. Study-level information: Sources were T cells, B-cell-depleted T cells, or PBMCs; the material itself was cDNA or gDNA.

TCRdb's copy holds only in-frame clones and misses some; the assay was immunoSEQ multiplex PCR. The data show 250,000 to 350,000 clones, with approximately 85% seen just once and approximately 4% held by the top ten. Participants came from under 30 US areas, aged roughly 18 to 100 years. Two consecutive negative NP/OP PCR tests, clearance, or resolved symptoms defined Cohort 3 recovery. Germline V lookup: CDR1 MDHEN, CDR2 SYDVKM. Trimming removed 5 bases from V and 13 bases from J, with 9 bases in between. The CDR3 sequence is 10 residues long. The origin of this receptor is a young woman who had recovered from COVID-19. Sequencing was carried out using PBMCs or T cells enriched from blood (not recorded which). This chain uses TRBV28 with TRBJ2-1; perhaps TRBD2 as D (6 bases). The CDR3 sequence: CASSGTVQFF. CDR3 nucleotide sequence: TGTGCCAGCAGTGGGACTGTTCAGTTCTTC. Full variable domain (missing parts from reference TRBV28 and TRBJ2-1): DVKVTQSSRYLVKRTGEKVFLECVQDMDHENMFWYRQDPGLGLRLIYFSYDVKMKEKGDIPEGYSVSREKKERFSLILESASTNQTSMYLCASSGTVQFFGPGTRLTVL.